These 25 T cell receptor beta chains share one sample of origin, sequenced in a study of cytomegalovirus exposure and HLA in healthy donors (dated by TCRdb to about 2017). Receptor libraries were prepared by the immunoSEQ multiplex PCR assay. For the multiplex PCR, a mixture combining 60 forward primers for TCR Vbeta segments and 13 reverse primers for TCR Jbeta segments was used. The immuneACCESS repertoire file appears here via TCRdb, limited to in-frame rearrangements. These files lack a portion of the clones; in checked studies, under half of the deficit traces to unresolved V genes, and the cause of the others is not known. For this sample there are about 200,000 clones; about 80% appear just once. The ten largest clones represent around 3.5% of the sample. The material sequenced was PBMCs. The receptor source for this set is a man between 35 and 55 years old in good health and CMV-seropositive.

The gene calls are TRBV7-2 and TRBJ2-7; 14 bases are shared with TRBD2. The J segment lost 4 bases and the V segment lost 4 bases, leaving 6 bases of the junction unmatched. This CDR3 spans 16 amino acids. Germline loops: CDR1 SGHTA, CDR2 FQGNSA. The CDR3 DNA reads TGTGCCAGCAGCTCCCCGACTAGCGGGAGGGTTTACGAGCAGTACTTC. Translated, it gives CASSSPTSGRVYEQYF.

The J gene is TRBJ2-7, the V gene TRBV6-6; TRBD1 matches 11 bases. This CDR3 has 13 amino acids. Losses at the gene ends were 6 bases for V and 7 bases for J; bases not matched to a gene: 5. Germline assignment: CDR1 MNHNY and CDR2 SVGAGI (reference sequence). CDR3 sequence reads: CASSGQGAGEQYF. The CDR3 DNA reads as TGTGCCAGCAGCGGACAGGGGGCCGGGGAGCAGTACTTC.

The CDR3 reads CASSQDLGQGADTQYF. The CDR3 region has the DNA TGTGCCAGCAGCCAAGATCTTGGTCAGGGGGCAGATACGCAGTATTTT. The chain uses TRBV7-2 and TRBJ2-3, with 7 bases identical to TRBD1. This CDR3 is built from 16 residues. V shed 5 bases and J 4 bases; nucleotides not matched to a gene: 12. Germline CDR1 is SGHTA and CDR2 is FQGNSA.

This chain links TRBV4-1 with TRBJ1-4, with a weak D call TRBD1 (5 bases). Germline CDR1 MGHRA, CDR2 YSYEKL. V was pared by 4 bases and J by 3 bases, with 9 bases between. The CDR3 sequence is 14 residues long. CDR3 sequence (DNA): TGCGCCAGCAGCCTCAGGGTTTCTAATGAAAAACTGTTTTTT. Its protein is CASSLRVSNEKLFF.

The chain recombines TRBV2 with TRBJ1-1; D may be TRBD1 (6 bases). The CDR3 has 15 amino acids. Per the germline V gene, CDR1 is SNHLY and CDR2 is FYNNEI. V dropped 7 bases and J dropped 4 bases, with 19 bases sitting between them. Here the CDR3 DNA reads TGTGCCAGCAAAGCCACCGGGGGGGCGGGCACTGAAGCTTTCTTT. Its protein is CASKATGGAGTEAFF.

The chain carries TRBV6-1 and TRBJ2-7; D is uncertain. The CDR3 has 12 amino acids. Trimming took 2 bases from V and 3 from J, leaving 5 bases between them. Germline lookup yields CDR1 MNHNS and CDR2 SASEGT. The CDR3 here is CASSEQFYEQYF. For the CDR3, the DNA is TGTGCCAGCAGTGAACAGTTCTACGAGCAGTACTTC.

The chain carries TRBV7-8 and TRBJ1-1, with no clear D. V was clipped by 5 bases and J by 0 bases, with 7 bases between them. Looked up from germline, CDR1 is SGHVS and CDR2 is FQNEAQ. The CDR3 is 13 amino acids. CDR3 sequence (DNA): TGTGCCAGCAGCCCTCTTTTGAACACTGAAGCTTTCTTT. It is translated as CASSPLLNTEAFF.

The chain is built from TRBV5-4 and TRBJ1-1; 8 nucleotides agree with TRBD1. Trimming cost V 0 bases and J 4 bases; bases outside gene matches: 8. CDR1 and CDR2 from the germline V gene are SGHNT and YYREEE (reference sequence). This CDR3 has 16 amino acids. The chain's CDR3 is CASSLAPQGAGTEAFF. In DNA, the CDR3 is TGTGCCAGCAGCTTGGCCCCTCAGGGGGCGGGCACTGAAGCTTTCTTT.

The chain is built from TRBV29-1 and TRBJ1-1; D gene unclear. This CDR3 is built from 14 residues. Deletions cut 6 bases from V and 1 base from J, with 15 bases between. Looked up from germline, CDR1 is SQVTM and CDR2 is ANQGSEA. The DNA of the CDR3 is TGCAGCGTGGTTCGGATGGCAGGGAACACTGAAGCTTTCTTT. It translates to CSVVRMAGNTEAFF.

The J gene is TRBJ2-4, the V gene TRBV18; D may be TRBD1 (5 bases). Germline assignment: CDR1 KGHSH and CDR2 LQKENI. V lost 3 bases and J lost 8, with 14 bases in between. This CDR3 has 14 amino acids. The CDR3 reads CASSPTNPRDIQYF. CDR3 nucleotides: TGTGCCAGCTCACCGACAAACCCCAGGGACATTCAGTACTTC.

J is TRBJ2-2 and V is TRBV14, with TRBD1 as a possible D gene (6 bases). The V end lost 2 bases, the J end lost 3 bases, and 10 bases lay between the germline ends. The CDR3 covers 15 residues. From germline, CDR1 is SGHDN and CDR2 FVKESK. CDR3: CASSQTGKHTGELFF. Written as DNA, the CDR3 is TGTGCCAGCAGCCAAACAGGGAAACACACCGGGGAGCTGTTTTTT.

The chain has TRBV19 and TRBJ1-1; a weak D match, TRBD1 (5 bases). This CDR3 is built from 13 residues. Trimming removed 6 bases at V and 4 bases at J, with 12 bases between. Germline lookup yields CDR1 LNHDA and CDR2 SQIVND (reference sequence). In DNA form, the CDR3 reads TGTGCCAGTAGGTGGGGGGGTACCACTGAAGCTTTCTTT. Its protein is CASRWGGTTEAFF.

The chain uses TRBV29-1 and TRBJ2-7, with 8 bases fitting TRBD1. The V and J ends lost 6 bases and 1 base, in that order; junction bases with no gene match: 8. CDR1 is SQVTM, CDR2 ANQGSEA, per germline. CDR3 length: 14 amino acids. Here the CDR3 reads CSVGQGRKSYEQYF. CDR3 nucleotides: TGCAGCGTAGGACAGGGTAGGAAGTCCTACGAGCAGTACTTC.

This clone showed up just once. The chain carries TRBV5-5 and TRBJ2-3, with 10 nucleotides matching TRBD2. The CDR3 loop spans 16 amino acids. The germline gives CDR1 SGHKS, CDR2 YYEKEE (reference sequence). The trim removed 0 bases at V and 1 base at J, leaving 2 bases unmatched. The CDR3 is CASSLGTSGGTDTQYF. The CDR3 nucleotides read TGTGCCAGCAGCTTGGGGACTAGCGGTGGCACAGATACGCAGTATTTT.

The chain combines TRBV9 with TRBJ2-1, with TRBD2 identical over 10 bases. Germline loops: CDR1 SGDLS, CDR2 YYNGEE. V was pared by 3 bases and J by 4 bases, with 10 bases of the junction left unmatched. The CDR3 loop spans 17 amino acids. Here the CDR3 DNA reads TGTGCCAGCAGCGGAGGCCGGGCTAGCGGGGGATACAATGAGCAGTTCTTC. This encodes CASSGGRASGGYNEQFF.

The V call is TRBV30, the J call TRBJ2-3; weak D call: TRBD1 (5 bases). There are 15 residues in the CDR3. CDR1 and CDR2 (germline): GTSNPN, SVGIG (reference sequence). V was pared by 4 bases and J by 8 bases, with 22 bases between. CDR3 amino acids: CAWTRTFAGRGTQYF. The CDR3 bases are TGTGCCTGGACCCGGACATTTGCAGGTCGTGGTACGCAGTATTTT.

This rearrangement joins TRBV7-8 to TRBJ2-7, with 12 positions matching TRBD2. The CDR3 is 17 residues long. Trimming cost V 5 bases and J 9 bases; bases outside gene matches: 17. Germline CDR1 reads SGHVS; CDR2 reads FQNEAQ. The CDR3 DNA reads TGTGCCAGCAGCCAACTAGCGGGAGGAGGTGGGGCTAGGGTGCAGTACTTC. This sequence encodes CASSQLAGGGGARVQYF.

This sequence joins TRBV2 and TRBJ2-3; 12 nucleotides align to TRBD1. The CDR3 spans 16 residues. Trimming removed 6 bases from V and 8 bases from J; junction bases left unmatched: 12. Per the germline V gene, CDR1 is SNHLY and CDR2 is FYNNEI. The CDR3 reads CASSYRDRGLDGTQYF. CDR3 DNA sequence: TGTGCCAGCAGCTACCGGGACAGGGGGCTTGATGGTACGCAGTATTTT. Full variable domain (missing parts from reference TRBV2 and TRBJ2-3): EPEVTQTPSHQVTQMGQEVILRCVPISNHLYFYWYRQILGQKVEFLVSFYNNEISEKSEIFDDQFSVERPDGSNFTLKIRSTKLEDSAMYFCASSYRDRGLDGTQYFGPGTRLTVL.

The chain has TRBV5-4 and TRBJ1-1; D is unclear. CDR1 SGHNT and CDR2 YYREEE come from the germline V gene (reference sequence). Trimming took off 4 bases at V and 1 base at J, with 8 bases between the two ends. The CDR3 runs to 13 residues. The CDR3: CASSRDSNTEAFF. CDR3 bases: TGTGCCAGCAGCCGCGACTCGAACACTGAAGCTTTCTTT.

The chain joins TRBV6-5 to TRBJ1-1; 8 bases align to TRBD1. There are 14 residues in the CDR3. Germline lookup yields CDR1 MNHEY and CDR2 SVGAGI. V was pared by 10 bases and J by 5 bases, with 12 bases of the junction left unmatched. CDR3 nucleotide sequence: TGTGCCACCTCTGGAGGACAGGGAGAAACTGAAGCTTTCTTT. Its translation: CATSGGQGETEAFF.

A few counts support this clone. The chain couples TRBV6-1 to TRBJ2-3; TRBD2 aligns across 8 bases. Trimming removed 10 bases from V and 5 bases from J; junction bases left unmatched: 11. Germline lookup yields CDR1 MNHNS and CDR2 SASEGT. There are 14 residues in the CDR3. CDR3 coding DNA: TGTGCCACGCAAAGAGCGGGAGCAGGAGATACGCAGTATTTT. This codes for CATQRAGAGDTQYF.

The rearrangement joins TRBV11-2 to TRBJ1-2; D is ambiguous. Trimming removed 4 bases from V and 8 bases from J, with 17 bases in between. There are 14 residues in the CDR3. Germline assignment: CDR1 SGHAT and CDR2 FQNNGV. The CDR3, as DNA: TGTGCCAGCAGCTCCCCCGGCCGTGCGGGGGGCTACACCTTC. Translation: CASSSPGRAGGYTF.

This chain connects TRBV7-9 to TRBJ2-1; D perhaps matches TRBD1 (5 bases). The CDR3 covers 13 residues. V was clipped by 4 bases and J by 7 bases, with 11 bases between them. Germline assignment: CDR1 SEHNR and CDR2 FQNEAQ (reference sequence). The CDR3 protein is CASSSRPGNEQFF. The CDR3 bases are TGTGCCAGCAGCTCCCGACCAGGGAATGAGCAGTTCTTC. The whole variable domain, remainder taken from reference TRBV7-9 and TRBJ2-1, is DTGVSQNPRHKITKRGQNVTFRCDPISEHNRLYWYRQTLGQGPEFLTYFQNEAQLEKSRLLSDRFSAERPKGSFSTLEIQRTEQGDSAMYLCASSSRPGNEQFFGPGTRLTVL.

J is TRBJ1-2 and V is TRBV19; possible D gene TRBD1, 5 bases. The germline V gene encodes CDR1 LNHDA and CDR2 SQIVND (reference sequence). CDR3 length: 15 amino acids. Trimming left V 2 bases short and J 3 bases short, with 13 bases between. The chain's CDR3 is CASSIIQGRHYGYTF. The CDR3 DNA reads TGTGCCAGTAGTATAATCCAGGGTAGACACTATGGCTACACCTTC.

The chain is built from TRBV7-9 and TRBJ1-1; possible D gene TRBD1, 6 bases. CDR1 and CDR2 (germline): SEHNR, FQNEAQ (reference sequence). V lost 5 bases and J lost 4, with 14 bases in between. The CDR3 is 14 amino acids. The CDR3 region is CASSLSTGSTEAFF. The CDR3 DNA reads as TGTGCCAGCAGCCTATCCACAGGGTCCACTGAAGCTTTCTTT.